This record concerns one TCR beta chain sequence. Its cognate antigen is unknown. The data are from a study of molecular identifiers for immune sequencing clone quantification. Study at large: Four portions were sequenced after RNA from approximately 20,000 or 98,000 naive CD8 cells was split five ways in replicates. Study results and caveats: Highly expanded clone sizes could be underestimated by identical TCR molecules that share a barcode.

The CD8+CD4-CCR7+CD45RA+ phenotype defined the sorted naive CD8 T cells. It was with previously described methods and listed TCR primers that bulk TCR libraries were made. TCRdb used MiXCR to reprocess the PCR reads, holding one entry per CDR3 protein. The table shows approximately 630,000 distinct CDR3 sequences, with roughly 27% occurring only once. CDR1 LGHDT and CDR2 YNNKEL come from the germline V gene (reference sequence). V gave up 8 bases and J gave up 3 bases, with 10 bases separating them. There are 12 residues in the CDR3. The source of this sequence is a human donor in good health. Some libraries in this study had Jurkat cell RNA spiked in. V is TRBV3-1 and J is TRBJ2-5; D assignment may be TRBD1 or TRBD2 (5 bases each). The specimen sequenced was naive CD8+ T cells from blood, with Jurkat cell RNA spiked in. The subset was: FACS-sorted CD8+CD4-CCR7+CD45RA+ naive T cells. Written as DNA, the CDR3 is TGTGCCAGCGGGACGAAAGAAGAGACCCAGTACTTC. Its protein product is CASGTKEETQYF.